The 7 T cell receptor beta chains below were found in one sample sequenced in a study of cytomegalovirus exposure and HLA in healthy donors. The PCR had 60 Vbeta and 13 Jbeta primers. TCRdb keeps only in-frame clones here, not all; method: immunoSEQ multiplex PCR. Of 120,000 or so clones in the sample, about two thirds were seen once. The sequenced sample consisted of PBMCs. These receptors all stem from a young man in good health and CMV-seronegative.

V and J are TRBV13 and TRBJ1-1, with D possibly TRBD1 on 6 matching bases. The germline V gene encodes CDR1 PRHDT and CDR2 FYEKMQ (reference sequence). The germline V and J ends were trimmed by 3 bases and 4 bases, with 9 bases remaining between them. This CDR3 comprises 13 residues. CDR3 nucleotides: TGTGCCAGCAGCTTGGGGGGGCTCACTGAAGCTTTCTTT. It is translated as CASSLGGLTEAFF.

The chain combines TRBV7-9 with TRBJ1-2, with D uncertain. Per the germline V gene, CDR1 is SEHNR and CDR2 is FQNEAQ (reference sequence). The CDR3 runs to 14 residues. The V end was cut by 7 bases, the J end by 7 bases, with 19 bases between. This CDR3 reads CASNILSIEPGYTF. DNA of the CDR3: TGTGCCAGCAATATCCTATCAATTGAGCCTGGCTACACCTTC.

On this clone itself: A read error may produce the germline difference seen at one junction end. The chain links TRBV11-3 to TRBJ1-2; D unresolved. Germline CDR1 is SGHNT and CDR2 is YENEEA. CDR3 length: 8 amino acids. CDR3 region: CTSTLAFF. CDR3 in DNA: TGTACCTCAACACTAGCTTTCTTC.

The rearrangement uses TRBV30 and TRBJ2-7, with TRBD1 matching 8 bases. The CDR3 loop spans 12 amino acids. From germline, CDR1 is GTSNPN and CDR2 SVGIG (reference sequence). V was pared by 6 bases and J by 5 bases, with 6 bases of the junction left unmatched. CDR3 loop: CACLDRAHEQYF. The CDR3 DNA follows: TGTGCCTGCCTGGACAGGGCGCACGAGCAGTACTTC.

The rearrangement uses TRBV25-1 and TRBJ1-2, with D unresolved. The CDR3 is 14 residues long. Trimming took 6 bases from V and 8 from J, leaving 19 bases between them. Germline V gene sequence: CDR1 MGHDK, CDR2 SYGVNS. CDR3 coding DNA: TGTGCCAGCAGCCGAGCTGGGGAGACGAGCGGCTACACCTTC. Translating it yields CASSRAGETSGYTF.

The table lists this clone with a few counts. The rearrangement joins TRBV11-2 to TRBJ1-2, with D perhaps TRBD1 (5 bases). The CDR3 spans 15 residues. Trimming pared 4 bases from V and 0 bases from J, leaving 12 bases between. Germline V gene data show CDR1 as SGHAT and CDR2 as FQNNGV. CDR3 in DNA: TGTGCCAGCAGCTCAAGCTTGACAGCTAACTATGGCTACACCTTC. Translated, it gives CASSSSLTANYGYTF. Using reference TRBV11-2 and TRBJ1-2 for the parts outside the CDR3, the full variable domain is EAGVAQSPRYKIIEKRQSVAFWCNPISGHATLYWYQQILGQGPKLLIQFQNNGVVDDSQLPKDRFSAERLKGVDSTLKIQPAKLEDSAVYLCASSSSLTANYGYTFGSGTRLTVV.

The chain links TRBV11-2 to TRBJ1-2, with D perhaps TRBD1 (6 bases). Trimming took 2 bases from V and 7 from J, leaving 17 bases between them. CDR1 and CDR2 (germline): SGHAT, FQNNGV. This CDR3 is 15 amino acids long. The CDR3 DNA follows: TGTGCCAGCAGCTTACCGGGGGGGCTGGTGGGTGGCTACACCTTC. This gives the protein CASSLPGGLVGGYTF.